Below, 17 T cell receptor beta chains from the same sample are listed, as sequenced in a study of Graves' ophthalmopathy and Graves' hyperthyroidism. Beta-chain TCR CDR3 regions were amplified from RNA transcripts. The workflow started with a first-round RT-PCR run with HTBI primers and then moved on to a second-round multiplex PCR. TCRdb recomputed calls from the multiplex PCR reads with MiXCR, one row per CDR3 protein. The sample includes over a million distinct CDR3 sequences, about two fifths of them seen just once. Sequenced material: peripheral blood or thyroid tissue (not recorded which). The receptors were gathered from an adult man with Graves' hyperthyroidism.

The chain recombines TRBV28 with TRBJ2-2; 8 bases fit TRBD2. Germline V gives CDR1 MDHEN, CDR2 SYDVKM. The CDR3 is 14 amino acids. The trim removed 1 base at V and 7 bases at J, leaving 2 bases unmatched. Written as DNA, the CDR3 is TGTGCCAGCAGTTTATTTCTAGCGGGCGGGGAGCTGTTTTTT. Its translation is CASSLFLAGGELFF.

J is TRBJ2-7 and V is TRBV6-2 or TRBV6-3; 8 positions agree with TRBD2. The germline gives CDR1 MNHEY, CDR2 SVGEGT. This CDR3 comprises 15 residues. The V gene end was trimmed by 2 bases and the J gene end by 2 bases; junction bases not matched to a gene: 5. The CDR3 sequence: CASSYRGLATYEQYF. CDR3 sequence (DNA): TGTGCCAGCAGTTACAGAGGACTAGCTACCTACGAGCAGTACTTC.

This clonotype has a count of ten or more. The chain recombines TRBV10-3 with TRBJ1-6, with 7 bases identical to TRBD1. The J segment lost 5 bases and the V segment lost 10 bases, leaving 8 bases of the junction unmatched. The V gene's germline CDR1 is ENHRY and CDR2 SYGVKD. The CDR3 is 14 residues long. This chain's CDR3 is CASQDRSNNSPLHF. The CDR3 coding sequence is TGTGCCAGCCAGGACAGGAGCAATAATTCACCCCTCCACTTT.

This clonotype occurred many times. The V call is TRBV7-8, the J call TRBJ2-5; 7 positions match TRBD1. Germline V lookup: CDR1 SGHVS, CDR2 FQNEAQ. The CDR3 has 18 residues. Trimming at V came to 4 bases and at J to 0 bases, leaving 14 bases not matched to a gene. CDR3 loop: CASSSIISTGHNQETQYF. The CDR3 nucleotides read TGTGCCAGCAGCTCTATTATCTCGACAGGGCATAACCAAGAGACCCAGTACTTC. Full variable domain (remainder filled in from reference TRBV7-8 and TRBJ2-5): GAGVSQSPRYKVAKRGQDVALRCDPISGHVSLFWYQQALGQGPEFLTYFQNEAQLDKSGLPSDRFFAERPEGSVSTLKIQRTQQEDSAVYLCASSSIISTGHNQETQYFGPGTRLLVL.

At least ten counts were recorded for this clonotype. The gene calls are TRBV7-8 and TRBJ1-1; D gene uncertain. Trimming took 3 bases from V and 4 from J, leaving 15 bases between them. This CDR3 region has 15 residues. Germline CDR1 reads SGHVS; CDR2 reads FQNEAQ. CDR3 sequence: CASSFLVKMGTEAFF. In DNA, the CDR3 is TGTGCCAGCAGCTTTCTAGTTAAAATGGGCACTGAAGCTTTCTTT. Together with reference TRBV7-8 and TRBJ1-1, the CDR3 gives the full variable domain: GAGVSQSPRYKVAKRGQDVALRCDPISGHVSLFWYQQALGQGPEFLTYFQNEAQLDKSGLPSDRFFAERPEGSVSTLKIQRTQQEDSAVYLCASSFLVKMGTEAFFGQGTRLTVV.

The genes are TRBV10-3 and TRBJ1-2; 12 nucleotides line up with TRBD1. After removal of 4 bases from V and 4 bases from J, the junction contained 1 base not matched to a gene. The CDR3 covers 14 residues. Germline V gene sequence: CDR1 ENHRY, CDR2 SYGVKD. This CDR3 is CAISAGQGAYGYTF. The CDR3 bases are TGTGCCATCAGTGCGGGACAGGGGGCCTATGGCTACACCTTC.

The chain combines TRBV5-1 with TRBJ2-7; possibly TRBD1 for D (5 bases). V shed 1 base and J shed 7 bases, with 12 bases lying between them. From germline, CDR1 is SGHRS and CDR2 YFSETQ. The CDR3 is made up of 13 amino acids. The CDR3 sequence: CASSLPTAGEQYF. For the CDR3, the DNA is TGCGCCAGCAGCTTGCCCACGGCAGGGGAGCAGTACTTC. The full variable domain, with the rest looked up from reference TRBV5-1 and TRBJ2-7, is KAGVTQTPRYLIKTRGQQVTLSCSPISGHRSVSWYQQTPGQGLQFLFEYFSETQRNKGNFPGRFSGRQFSNSRSEMNVSTLELGDSALYLCASSLPTAGEQYFGPGTRLTVT.

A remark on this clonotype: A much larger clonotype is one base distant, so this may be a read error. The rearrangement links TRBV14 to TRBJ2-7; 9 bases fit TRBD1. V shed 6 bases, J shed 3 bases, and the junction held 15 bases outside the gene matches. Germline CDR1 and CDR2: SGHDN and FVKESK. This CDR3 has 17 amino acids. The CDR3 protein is CASSPDIRGTGYYEQYF. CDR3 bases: TGTGCCAGCAGTCCAGACATCCGCGGGACAGGGTACTACGAGCAGTACTTC.

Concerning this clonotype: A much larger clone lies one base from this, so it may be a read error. The CDR3 DNA follows: TGTGCCAGCAGCCCCGGACCGGGACAGGGGGCCAATTCACCCCTCCACTTT. Amino acids: CASSPGPGQGANSPLHF. The gene calls are TRBV5-6 and TRBJ1-6, with 12 bases that match TRBD1. V was pared by 4 bases and J by 7 bases, with 9 bases of the junction left unmatched. There are 17 residues in the CDR3. Germline CDR1 and CDR2: SGHDT and YYEEEE.

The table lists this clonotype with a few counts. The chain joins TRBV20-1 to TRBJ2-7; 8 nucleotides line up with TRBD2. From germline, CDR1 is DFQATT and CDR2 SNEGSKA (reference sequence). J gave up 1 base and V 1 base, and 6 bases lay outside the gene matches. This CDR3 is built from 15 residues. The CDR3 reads CSARGRGVVSYEQYF. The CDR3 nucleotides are TGCAGTGCTAGAGGGCGGGGGGTCGTTTCCTACGAGCAGTACTTC.

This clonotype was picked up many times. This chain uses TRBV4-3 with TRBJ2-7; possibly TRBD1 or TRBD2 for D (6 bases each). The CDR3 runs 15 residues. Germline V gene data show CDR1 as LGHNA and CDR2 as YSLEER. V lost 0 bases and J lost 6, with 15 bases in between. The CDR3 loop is CASSQEGAGAGEQYF. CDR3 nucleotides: TGCGCCAGCAGCCAAGAGGGGGCAGGAGCGGGCGAGCAGTACTTC.

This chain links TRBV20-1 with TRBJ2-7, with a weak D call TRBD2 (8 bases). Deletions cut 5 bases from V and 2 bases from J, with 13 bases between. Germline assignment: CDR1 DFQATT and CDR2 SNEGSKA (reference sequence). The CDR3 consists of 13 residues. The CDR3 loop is CSALAGTAYEQYF. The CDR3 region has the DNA TGCAGTGCTTTAGCGGGGACAGCCTACGAGCAGTACTTC.

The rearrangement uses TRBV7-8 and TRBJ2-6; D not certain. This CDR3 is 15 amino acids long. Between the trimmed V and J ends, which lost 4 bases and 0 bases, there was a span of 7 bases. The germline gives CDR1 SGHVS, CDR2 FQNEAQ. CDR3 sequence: CASSWALSGANVLTF. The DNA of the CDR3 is TGTGCCAGCAGCTGGGCCCTCTCTGGGGCCAACGTCCTGACTTTC.

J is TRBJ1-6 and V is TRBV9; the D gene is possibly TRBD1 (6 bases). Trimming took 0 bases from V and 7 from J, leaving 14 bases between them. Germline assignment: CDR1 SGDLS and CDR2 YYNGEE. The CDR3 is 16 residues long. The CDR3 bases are TGTGCCAGCAGCGTAGATCCAGGGGTTCGGAATTCACCCCTCCACTTT. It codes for CASSVDPGVRNSPLHF.

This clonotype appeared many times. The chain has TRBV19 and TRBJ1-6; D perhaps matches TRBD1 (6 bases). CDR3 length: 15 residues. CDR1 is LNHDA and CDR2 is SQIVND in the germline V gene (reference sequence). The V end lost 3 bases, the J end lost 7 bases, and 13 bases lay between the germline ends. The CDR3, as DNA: TGTGCCAGTAGTATCCGGGGGCCAGGAAATTCACCCCTCCACTTT. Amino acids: CASSIRGPGNSPLHF.

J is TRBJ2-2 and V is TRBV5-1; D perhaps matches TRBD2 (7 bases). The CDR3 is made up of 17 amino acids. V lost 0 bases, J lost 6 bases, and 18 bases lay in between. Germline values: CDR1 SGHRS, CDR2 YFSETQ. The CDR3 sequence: CASSLDLSGAGAGELFF. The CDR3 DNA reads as TGCGCCAGCAGCTTGGACCTTTCGGGGGCGGGAGCCGGGGAGCTGTTTTTT.

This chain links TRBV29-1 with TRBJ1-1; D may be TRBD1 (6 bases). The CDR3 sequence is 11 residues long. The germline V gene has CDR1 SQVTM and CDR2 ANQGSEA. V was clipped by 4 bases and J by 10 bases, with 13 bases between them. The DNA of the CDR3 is TGCAGCGTTGCCAGGGGCAGCGGAGCTTTCTTT. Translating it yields CSVARGSGAFF.